The next 13 T cell receptor beta chains were all read from a single sample in a study of response to subunit inactivated influenza vaccine. A single record per CDR3 protein comes from TCRdb applying MiXCR to the RT-PCR reads. The sample consists of almost 250,000 distinct CDR3 sequences, 12% of them appearing once. The sequencing here drew on non-naive T cells sorted from PBMCs, taken approximately 15 days before vaccination. These receptor sequences come from a man aged 45-65 years who received an inactivated influenza vaccine.

This clonotype was seen ten or more times. The rearrangement links TRBV7-9 to TRBJ2-3; 8 positions agree with TRBD1. Germline CDR1 and CDR2: SEHNR and FQNEAQ (reference sequence). The CDR3 totals 13 residues. J lost 4 bases, V lost 10 bases, and 7 bases had no gene match. The CDR3 reads CAKTGQGADTQYF. CDR3 DNA: TGTGCCAAAACCGGACAGGGAGCAGATACGCAGTATTTT.

The chain combines TRBV7-6 with TRBJ2-7; possibly TRBD2 for D (6 bases). Per the germline V gene, CDR1 is SGHVS and CDR2 is FNYEAQ. The V end was cut by 5 bases, the J end by 3 bases, with 17 bases between. There are 15 residues in the CDR3. As DNA, the CDR3 is TGTGCCAGCAGCAAGGCGGAGGGGTTTCGCTACGAGCAGTACTTC. Translation: CASSKAEGFRYEQYF.

V gene TRBV6-5 combines with J gene TRBJ1-1, with D uncertain. CDR3 size: 13 residues. Germline CDR1 reads MNHEY; CDR2 reads SVGAGI. Trimming pared 2 bases from V and 0 bases from J, leaving 4 bases between. The CDR3 region has the DNA TGTGCCAGCAGTTACCAGATGAACACTGAAGCTTTCTTT. Protein product: CASSYQMNTEAFF.

This clonotype was recorded many times. The chain recombines TRBV4-3 with TRBJ2-5; TRBD2 might be the D (5 bases). The CDR3 has 15 amino acids. V lost 0 bases, J lost 3 bases, and 11 bases lay in between. Germline V gene data show CDR1 as LGHNA and CDR2 as YSLEER. The CDR3 region has the DNA TGCGCCAGCAGCCAAGATCTTACCGGGGAAGAGACCCAGTACTTC. Its translation: CASSQDLTGEETQYF.

This clonotype was found a few times. The chain joins TRBV5-1 to TRBJ2-5; D is perhaps TRBD2 (5 bases). From germline, CDR1 is SGHRS and CDR2 YFSETQ. The V gene lost 1 base and the J gene lost 3 bases, with 16 bases spanning the gap. The CDR3 is 16 residues long. The CDR3 spells CASSLFSGVSKETQYF. CDR3 nucleotides: TGCGCCAGCAGCTTGTTTTCCGGGGTCTCGAAAGAGACCCAGTACTTC.

The chain couples TRBV20-1 to TRBJ1-5; no clear D. Trimming pared 5 bases from V and 2 bases from J, leaving 10 bases between. The CDR3 covers 13 residues. Germline lookup yields CDR1 DFQATT and CDR2 SNEGSKA (reference sequence). The CDR3 DNA follows: TGCAGTGCTGTCGGTGGTGGCAATCAGCCCCAGCATTTT. This codes for CSAVGGGNQPQHF.

This rearrangement joins TRBV2 to TRBJ2-2; D possibly corresponds to TRBD1 (6 bases). With 3 bases removed from V and 1 base from J, the gap between germline ends came to 9 bases. Germline CDR1 is SNHLY and CDR2 is FYNNEI. The length of the CDR3 is 15 residues. CDR3 sequence (DNA): TGTGCCAGCAGTGAGTTGGGACAGAACACCGGGGAGCTGTTTTTT. Protein: CASSELGQNTGELFF.

In its sample, this clonotype was seen many times. The V call is TRBV7-2, the J call TRBJ2-7; no clear D. The V end was cut by 6 bases, the J end by 3 bases, with 9 bases between. The CDR3 runs 12 residues. Germline lookup yields CDR1 SGHTA and CDR2 FQGNSA. DNA for the CDR3: TGTGCCAGCAGTTCCACCTACTACGAGCAGTACTTC. It translates to CASSSTYYEQYF.

This clonotype was found a few times. This sequence joins TRBV20-1 and TRBJ2-3; no firm D call. CDR3 size: 13 residues. V was cut by 5 bases and J by 3 bases, with 12 bases left in between. Germline CDR1 is DFQATT and CDR2 is SNEGSKA (reference sequence). CDR3 in amino acids: CSAGPPPTDTQYF. The CDR3, as DNA: TGCAGTGCTGGTCCCCCCCCGACAGATACGCAGTATTTT.

This clonotype has at least ten counts. The rearrangement uses TRBV3-1 and TRBJ2-3; D tentatively reads TRBD1 or TRBD2 (5 bases each). Germline V lookup: CDR1 LGHDT, CDR2 YNNKEL (reference sequence). Trimming stripped 3 bases from V and 0 bases from J, with 16 bases between. CDR3 size: 17 residues. The CDR3, as DNA: TGTGCCAGCAGCCACATAACCGGGACCGCTAGCACAGATACGCAGTATTTT. It is translated as CASSHITGTASTDTQYF.

The chain uses TRBV7-8 and TRBJ1-4; 8 bases are shared with TRBD1. J was trimmed by 7 bases and V by 5 bases; bases with no gene match: 15. CDR1 is SGHVS and CDR2 is FQNEAQ in the germline V gene. The CDR3 covers 17 residues. The CDR3: CASSPPTGAAGREKLFF. The DNA for the CDR3 is TGTGCCAGCAGCCCCCCGACAGGGGCGGCGGGTCGTGAAAAACTGTTTTTT.

This clonotype was observed a handful of times. This chain connects TRBV20-1 to TRBJ1-1, with a possible D match to TRBD1 (6 bases). Trimming pared 6 bases from V and 3 bases from J, leaving 14 bases between. CDR3 length: 13 amino acids. The germline V gene encodes CDR1 DFQATT and CDR2 SNEGSKA (reference sequence). CDR3 DNA sequence: TGCAGTGCCTCGACAAACAGGGACACTGAAGCTTTCTTT. It translates to CSASTNRDTEAFF.

The chain links TRBV27 to TRBJ2-2, with D possibly being TRBD2 (5 bases). The V end was cut by 6 bases, the J end by 3 bases, with 14 bases between. The CDR3 is 15 residues long. The germline CDR1 and CDR2 sequences are MNHEY and SMNVEV (reference sequence). The CDR3 DNA reads TGTGCCAGCAGACCCCCTAGCACCTACACCGGGGAGCTGTTTTTT. Its translation: CASRPPSTYTGELFF.